Listed here are 7 T cell receptor beta chains from one sample, sequenced in a study of shared clonotypes between healthy human individuals. TCRdb keeps only in-frame clones here, not all; method: immunoSEQ multiplex PCR. The table includes around 2.1 million clones, just over 90% detected once. CD45RO negativity and positive selection for CCR7 defined naive CD8 cells, a population that excluded terminally differentiated effector memory CD45RA+ cells. Specimen: naive CD8+ T cells from PBMCs. The receptors stem from a man younger than 35 in good health. Some clones in this sample may be carry-over from other donors' samples.

The V gene is TRBV7-9, the J gene TRBJ1-2; D not resolved. Between the trimmed V and J ends, which lost 5 bases and 6 bases, there was a span of 10 bases. From germline, CDR1 is SEHNR and CDR2 FQNEAQ (reference sequence). CDR3 length: 12 residues. The CDR3 region has the DNA TGTGCCAGCAGCCCGCCAGTGGATGGCTACACCTTC. Translation: CASSPPVDGYTF.

The chain is built from TRBV7-9 and TRBJ2-1; D could derive from TRBD1 or TRBD2 (5 bases each). The germline V and J ends were trimmed by 7 bases and 5 bases, with 15 bases remaining between them. Germline lookup yields CDR1 SEHNR and CDR2 FQNEAQ (reference sequence). CDR3 length: 14 residues. CDR3 coding DNA: TGTGCCAGCAACCTGGGGACCATTGACAATGAGCAGTTCTTC. Translation: CASNLGTIDNEQFF.

The V and J genes are TRBV9 and TRBJ1-1; maybe TRBD1 (5 bases). The CDR3 contains 15 residues. V was pared by 3 bases and J by 1 base, with 13 bases between. Germline CDR1 SGDLS, CDR2 YYNGEE. CDR3 DNA: TGTGCCAGCAGCGCATCACACGGGGCGAACACTGAAGCTTTCTTT. Translation: CASSASHGANTEAFF.

The gene calls are TRBV9 and TRBJ2-7, with D tentatively TRBD1 or TRBD2 (6 bases each). Germline loops: CDR1 SGDLS, CDR2 YYNGEE. Trimming took 3 bases from V and 2 from J, leaving 15 bases between them. The CDR3 contains 15 residues. The CDR3 DNA is TGTGCCAGCAGCGAAGGGGGGTCCGCCACCTACGAGCAGTACTTC. Its translation is CASSEGGSATYEQYF.

The chain couples TRBV4-2 to TRBJ2-2; D unresolved. This CDR3 comprises 14 residues. The germline CDR1 and CDR2 sequences are LGHNA and YNFKEQ. The V end lost 1 base, the J end lost 10 bases, and 13 bases lay between the germline ends. The CDR3 loop reads CASSQGSGSAELFF. The CDR3 coding sequence is TGTGCCAGCAGCCAAGGGTCGGGTTCGGCGGAGCTGTTTTTT.

The CDR3 sequence is CASSPSHYGSGRDLYEQYF. The CDR3 region has the DNA TGTGCCAGCAGTCCGAGCCATTACGGTAGCGGGAGGGATTTATACGAGCAGTACTTC. This sequence joins TRBV28 and TRBJ2-7; 11 nucleotides match TRBD2. This CDR3 is built from 19 residues. From germline, CDR1 is MDHEN and CDR2 SYDVKM. V gave up 5 bases and J gave up 4 bases; unmatched junction bases: 19. The complete variable domain, with remaining parts taken from reference TRBV28 and TRBJ2-7, reads DVKVTQSSRYLVKRTGEKVFLECVQDMDHENMFWYRQDPGLGLRLIYFSYDVKMKEKGDIPEGYSVSREKKERFSLILESASTNQTSMYLCASSPSHYGSGRDLYEQYFGPGTRLTVT.

V gene TRBV9 combines with J gene TRBJ2-1; D gene ambiguous. V shed 0 bases and J shed 7 bases, with 20 bases lying between them. Germline CDR1 SGDLS, CDR2 YYNGEE. The CDR3 is made up of 17 amino acids. CDR3 residues: CASSVAGQAPVGNEQFF. The CDR3 coding sequence is TGTGCCAGCAGCGTAGCGGGCCAAGCGCCCGTGGGGAATGAGCAGTTCTTC.